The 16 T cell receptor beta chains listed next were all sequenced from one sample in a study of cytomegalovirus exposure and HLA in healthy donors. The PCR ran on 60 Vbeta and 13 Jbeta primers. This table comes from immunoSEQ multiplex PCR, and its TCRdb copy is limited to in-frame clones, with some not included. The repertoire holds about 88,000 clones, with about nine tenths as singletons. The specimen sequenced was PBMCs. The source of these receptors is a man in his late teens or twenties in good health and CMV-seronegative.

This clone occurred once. The CDR3 DNA reads as TGTGCCAGTAGGACGCAGGGGGGAGGGAACACTGAAGCTTTCTTT. Its protein product is CASRTQGGGNTEAFF. The genes are TRBV19 and TRBJ1-1, with 7 bases aligning to TRBD1. CDR1 and CDR2 from the germline V gene are LNHDA and SQIVND (reference sequence). Trimming removed 6 bases from V and 1 base from J; junction bases left unmatched: 8. The CDR3 length is 15 residues. The full variable domain, rest sourced from reference TRBV19 and TRBJ1-1, is DGGITQSPKYLFRKEGQNVTLSCEQNLNHDAMYWYRQDPGQGLRLIYYSQIVNDFQKGDIAEGYSVSREKKESFPLTVTSAQKNPTAFYLCASRTQGGGNTEAFFGQGTRLTVV.

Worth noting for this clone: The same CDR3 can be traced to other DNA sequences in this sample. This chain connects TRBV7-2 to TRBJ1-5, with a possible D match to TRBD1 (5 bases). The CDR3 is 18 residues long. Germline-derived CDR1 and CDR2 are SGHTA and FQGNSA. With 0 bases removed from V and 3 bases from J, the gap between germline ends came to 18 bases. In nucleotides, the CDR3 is TGTGCCAGCAGCTTAGCTTTTGACGGGGACTTACACAATCAGCCCCAGCATTTT. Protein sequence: CASSLAFDGDLHNQPQHF.

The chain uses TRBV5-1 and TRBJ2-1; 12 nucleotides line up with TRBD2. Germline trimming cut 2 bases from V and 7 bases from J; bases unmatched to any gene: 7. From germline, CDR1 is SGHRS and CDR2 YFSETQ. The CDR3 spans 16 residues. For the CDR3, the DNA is TGCGCCAGCAGCTTAGAGACTAGCGGGAGAAGGAATGAGCAGTTCTTC. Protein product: CASSLETSGRRNEQFF.

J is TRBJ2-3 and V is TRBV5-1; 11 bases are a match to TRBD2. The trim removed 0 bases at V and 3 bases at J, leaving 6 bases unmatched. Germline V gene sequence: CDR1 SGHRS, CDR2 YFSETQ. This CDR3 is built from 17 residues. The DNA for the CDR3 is TGCGCCAGCAGCTTGGGACTAGCGGGGTCTGGAACAGATACGCAGTATTTT. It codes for CASSLGLAGSGTDTQYF. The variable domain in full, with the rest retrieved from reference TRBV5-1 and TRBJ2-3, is KAGVTQTPRYLIKTRGQQVTLSCSPISGHRSVSWYQQTPGQGLQFLFEYFSETQRNKGNFPGRFSGRQFSNSRSEMNVSTLELGDSALYLCASSLGLAGSGTDTQYFGPGTRLTVL.

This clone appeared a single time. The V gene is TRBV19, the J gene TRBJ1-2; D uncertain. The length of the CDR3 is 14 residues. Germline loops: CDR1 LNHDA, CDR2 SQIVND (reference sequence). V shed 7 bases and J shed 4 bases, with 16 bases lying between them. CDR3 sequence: CASMALGEAYGYTF. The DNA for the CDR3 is TGTGCCAGTATGGCCCTCGGGGAGGCCTATGGCTACACCTTC.

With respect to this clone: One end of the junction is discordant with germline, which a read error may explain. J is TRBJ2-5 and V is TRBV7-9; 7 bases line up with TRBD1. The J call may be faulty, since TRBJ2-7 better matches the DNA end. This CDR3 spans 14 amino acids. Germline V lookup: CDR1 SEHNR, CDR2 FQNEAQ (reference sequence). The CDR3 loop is CASSLAGQSSEQYF. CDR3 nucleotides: TGTGCCAGCAGCTTAGCGGGACAGTCCTCCGAGCAGTACTTC.

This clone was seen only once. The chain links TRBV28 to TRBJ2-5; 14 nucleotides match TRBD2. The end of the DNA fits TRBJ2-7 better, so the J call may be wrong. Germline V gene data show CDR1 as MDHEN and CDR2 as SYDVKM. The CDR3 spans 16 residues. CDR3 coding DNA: TGTGCCAGCAGTCTGGGGACTAGCGGGAGCCTCGGCGAGCAGTACTTC. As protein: CASSLGTSGSLGEQYF.

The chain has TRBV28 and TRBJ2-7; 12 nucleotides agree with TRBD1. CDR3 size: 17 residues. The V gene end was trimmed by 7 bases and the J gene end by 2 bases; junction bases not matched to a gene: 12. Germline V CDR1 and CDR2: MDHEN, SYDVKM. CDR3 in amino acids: CASNPAGQGARAYEQYF. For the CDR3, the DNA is TGTGCCAGCAACCCTGCGGGACAGGGGGCGAGAGCCTACGAGCAGTACTTC.

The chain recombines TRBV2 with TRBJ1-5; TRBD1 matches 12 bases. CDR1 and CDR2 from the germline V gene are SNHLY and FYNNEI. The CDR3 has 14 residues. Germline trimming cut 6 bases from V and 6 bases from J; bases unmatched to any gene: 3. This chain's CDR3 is CASSGTGGLQPQHF. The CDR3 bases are TGTGCCAGCAGCGGGACAGGGGGCCTTCAGCCCCAGCATTTT.

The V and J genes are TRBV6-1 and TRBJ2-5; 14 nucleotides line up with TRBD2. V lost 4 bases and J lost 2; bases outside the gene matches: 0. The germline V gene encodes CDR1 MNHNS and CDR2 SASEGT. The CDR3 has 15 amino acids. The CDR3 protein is CASSGLAGGQETQYF. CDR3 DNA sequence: TGTGCCAGCAGTGGACTAGCGGGAGGGCAAGAGACCCAGTACTTC.

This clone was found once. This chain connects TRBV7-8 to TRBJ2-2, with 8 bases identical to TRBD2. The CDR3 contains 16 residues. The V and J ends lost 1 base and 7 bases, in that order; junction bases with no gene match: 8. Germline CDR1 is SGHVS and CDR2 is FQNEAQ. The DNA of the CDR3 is TGTGCCAGCAGCTTAGACGCCGGGAGGGCGGTCGGGGAGCTGTTTTTT. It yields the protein CASSLDAGRAVGELFF.

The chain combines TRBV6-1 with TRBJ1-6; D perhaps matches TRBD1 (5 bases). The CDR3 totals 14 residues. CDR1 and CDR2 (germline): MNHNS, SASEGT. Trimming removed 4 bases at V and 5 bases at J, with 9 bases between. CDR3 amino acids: CASSVKGNNSPLHF. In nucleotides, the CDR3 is TGTGCCAGCAGTGTAAAGGGGAATAATTCACCCCTCCACTTT.

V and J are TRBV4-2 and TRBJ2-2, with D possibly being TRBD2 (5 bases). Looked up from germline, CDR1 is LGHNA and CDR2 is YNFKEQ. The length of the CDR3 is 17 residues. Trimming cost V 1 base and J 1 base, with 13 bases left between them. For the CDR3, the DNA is TGTGCCAGCAGCCAAGGAGCTGTTAGCGTGAACACCGGGGAGCTGTTTTTT. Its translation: CASSQGAVSVNTGELFF.

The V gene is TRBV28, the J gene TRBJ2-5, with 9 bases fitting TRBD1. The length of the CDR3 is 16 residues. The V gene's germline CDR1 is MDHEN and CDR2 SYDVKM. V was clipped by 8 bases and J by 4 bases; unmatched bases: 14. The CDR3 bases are TGTGCCAGCTCCGGGACAGGGAGGATAGTGGGAGAGACCCAGTACTTC. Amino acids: CASSGTGRIVGETQYF.

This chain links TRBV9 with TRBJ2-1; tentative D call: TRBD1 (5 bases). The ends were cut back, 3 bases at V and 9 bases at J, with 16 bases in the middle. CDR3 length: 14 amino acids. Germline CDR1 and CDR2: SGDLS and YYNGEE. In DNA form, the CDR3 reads TGTGCCAGCAGCGCTGCGAGAAACAGGTTTGAGCAGTTCTTC. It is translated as CASSAARNRFEQFF.

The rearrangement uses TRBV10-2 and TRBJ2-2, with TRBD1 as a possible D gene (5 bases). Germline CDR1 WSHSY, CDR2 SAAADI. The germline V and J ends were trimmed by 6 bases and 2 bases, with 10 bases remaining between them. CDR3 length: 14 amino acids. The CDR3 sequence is CASRATVNTGELFF. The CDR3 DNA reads TGCGCCAGCAGAGCGACAGTTAACACCGGGGAGCTGTTTTTT.